Presented here are 10 T cell receptor beta chains from one specimen sequenced in a study of T cell responses to AZD1222 COVID-19 vaccine. Measured with immunoSEQ multiplex PCR; TCRdb has only the in-frame clones, and not every one. The sample holds some 170,000 clones, approximately 94% seen once. Here the sequenced sample was peripheral blood, taken 28 days after the second AZD1222 dose. The receptor set was obtained from an adult who received the AZD1222 COVID-19 vaccine.

This chain joins TRBV7-3 and TRBJ2-3; 16 nucleotides agree with TRBD2. V trimming: 1 base; J trimming: 1 base; junction bases outside the gene matches: 17. This CDR3 comprises 23 residues. The germline V gene encodes CDR1 SGHTA and CDR2 FQGTGA. CDR3 region: CASSLRVARGLAGGPNGTDTQYF. CDR3 in DNA: TGTGCCAGCAGCTTAAGGGTGGCCCGGGGACTAGCGGGAGGGCCTAATGGCACAGATACGCAGTATTTT.

The chain links TRBV6-5 to TRBJ2-4, with TRBD2 matching over 8 bases. The CDR3 sequence is 15 residues long. With 6 bases clipped from V and 2 bases from J, the junction kept 6 bases outside the gene matches. Germline-derived CDR1 and CDR2 are MNHEY and SVGAGI. CDR3: CASRLGLASKNIQYF. The CDR3 nucleotides are TGTGCCAGCAGGCTTGGACTAGCTTCCAAAAACATTCAGTACTTC.

The CDR3 here is CASRLADLYEQYF. CDR3 coding DNA: TGTGCCAGCAGACTAGCGGATCTATACGAGCAGTACTTC. V usage is TRBV6-5 and J usage is TRBJ2-7; TRBD2 aligns across 8 bases. The germline V gene has CDR1 MNHEY and CDR2 SVGAGI. V shed 6 bases, J shed 4 bases, and the junction held 5 bases outside the gene matches. This CDR3 has 13 residues.

Concerning this clone: The sample carries other DNA sequences with the same CDR3. The chain has TRBV7-9 and TRBJ2-2; TRBD1 might be the D (5 bases). Germline V gene sequence: CDR1 SEHNR, CDR2 FQNEAQ (reference sequence). V gave up 5 bases and J gave up 2 bases, with 9 bases separating them. The CDR3 is made up of 14 amino acids. The CDR3 nucleotides are TGTGCCAGCAGCCCAGACAGTAACACCGGGGAGCTGTTTTTT. Its protein product is CASSPDSNTGELFF. The variable domain in full, completed from reference TRBV7-9 and TRBJ2-2, reads DTGVSQNPRHKITKRGQNVTFRCDPISEHNRLYWYRQTLGQGPEFLTYFQNEAQLEKSRLLSDRFSAERPKGSFSTLEIQRTEQGDSAMYLCASSPDSNTGELFFGEGSRLTVL.

V is TRBV28 and J is TRBJ1-2, with D tentatively TRBD1 (5 bases). Germline loops: CDR1 MDHEN, CDR2 SYDVKM. Trimming took 6 bases from V and 6 from J, leaving 11 bases between them. CDR3 length: 12 residues. The CDR3 DNA follows: TGTGCCAGCAGGGGACCGACGGATGGCTACACCTTC. This gives the protein CASRGPTDGYTF.

The chain recombines TRBV5-8 with TRBJ1-1; possible D gene TRBD1, 5 bases. Germline CDR1 reads SGHTS; CDR2 reads YDEGEE. Trimming took off 0 bases at V and 4 bases at J, with 16 bases between the two ends. This CDR3 is 16 amino acids long. The CDR3 DNA reads as TGTGCCAGCAGCTTGGGATTCGGGGGAATAGGCACTGAAGCTTTCTTT. Amino acid sequence: CASSLGFGGIGTEAFF.

V and J are TRBV7-9 and TRBJ1-3; TRBD1 might be the D (5 bases). The V gene lost 8 bases and the J gene lost 0 bases, with 11 bases spanning the gap. CDR1 is SEHNR, CDR2 FQNEAQ, per germline (reference sequence). The CDR3 consists of 14 residues. CDR3 protein: CASEGHYSGNTIYF. CDR3 nucleotide sequence: TGTGCCAGCGAAGGACACTACTCTGGAAACACCATATATTTT.

This clone is a singleton in its sample. The J gene is TRBJ2-3, the V gene TRBV4-1; 8 nucleotides agree with TRBD2. The germline V gene encodes CDR1 MGHRA and CDR2 YSYEKL. With V trimmed by 0 bases and J by 0 bases, 5 bases remained unmatched. The CDR3 is 17 amino acids. CDR3 sequence: CASSQDGLAGSTDTQYF. The CDR3 DNA reads as TGCGCCAGCAGCCAAGATGGTCTAGCGGGTAGCACAGATACGCAGTATTTT.

This rearrangement joins TRBV19 to TRBJ2-7; TRBD1 matches at 8 bases. This CDR3 region has 15 residues. The germline V gene encodes CDR1 LNHDA and CDR2 SQIVND (reference sequence). Trimming took 1 base from V and 0 from J; bases not matched to a gene: 2. The CDR3 DNA follows: TGTGCCAGTAGTATAGGGACAGGGAACTCCTACGAGCAGTACTTC. Its protein product is CASSIGTGNSYEQYF.

J is TRBJ1-1 and V is TRBV18; tentatively, D is TRBD1 (5 bases). Germline V gives CDR1 KGHSH, CDR2 LQKENI. The CDR3 totals 15 residues. V was pared by 2 bases and J by 0 bases, with 10 bases between. The CDR3 reads CASSPDQGMNTEAFF. CDR3 nucleotides: TGTGCCAGCTCACCAGACCAGGGAATGAACACTGAAGCTTTCTTT.